Following are 10 T cell receptor beta chains from one sample sequenced in a study of blood T cell repertoires in COVID-19. Only in-frame clones appear in the TCRdb table, and some are missing; sequencing was by immunoSEQ multiplex PCR. The data contain about 190,000 clones, approximately 80% of them seen just once; the ten biggest clones take up around 12%. Input material: peripheral blood. The origin of the receptors is a woman in her forties or fifties with acute or convalescent COVID-19.

The rearrangement joins TRBV4-2 to TRBJ2-5, with 8 nucleotides matching TRBD2. V lost 4 bases and J lost 5; bases outside the gene matches: 15. The CDR3 is 17 residues long. CDR1 and CDR2 from the germline V gene are LGHNA and YNFKEQ. CDR3 coding DNA: TGTGCCAGCAGCCGCCTAGTCGGGACTAGTTCAATGGAGACCCAGTACTTC. Translating it yields CASSRLVGTSSMETQYF.

This rearrangement joins TRBV9 to TRBJ1-6; no definite D call. From germline, CDR1 is SGDLS and CDR2 YYNGEE. Trimming stripped 4 bases from V and 7 bases from J, with 18 bases between. CDR3 length: 16 residues. DNA of the CDR3: TGTGCCAGCAGCCCTGAAGACAACCTTTTAAATTCACCCCTCCACTTT. Protein: CASSPEDNLLNSPLHF.

V and J are TRBV30 and TRBJ1-5, with 10 bases lining up with TRBD1. V shed 3 bases and J 7 bases; nucleotides not matched to a gene: 9. Germline V lookup: CDR1 GTSNPN, CDR2 SVGIG (reference sequence). There are 15 residues in the CDR3. CDR3 sequence reads: CAWSDGQGGRQPQHF. The CDR3 nucleotides are TGTGCCTGGAGCGACGGACAGGGGGGACGCCAGCCCCAGCATTTT.

The chain couples TRBV7-9 to TRBJ1-2; maybe TRBD1 (6 bases). CDR1 is SEHNR and CDR2 is FQNEAQ in the germline V gene (reference sequence). The CDR3 is made up of 15 amino acids. V lost 4 bases, J lost 1 base, and 13 bases lay in between. The CDR3, as DNA: TGTGCCAGCAGCTCGCAGGGGCTGGGTAACTATGGCTACACCTTC. Protein product: CASSSQGLGNYGYTF.

This chain connects TRBV6-2 or TRBV6-3 to TRBJ2-1, with 14 bases aligning to TRBD2. The CDR3 runs to 15 residues. Per the germline V gene, CDR1 is MNHEY and CDR2 is SVGEGT. J gave up 6 bases and V 5 bases, and 3 bases lay outside the gene matches. In nucleotides, the CDR3 is TGTGCCAGCAGTCTGACTAGCGGGAGGGCCAATGAGCAGTTCTTC. Residues: CASSLTSGRANEQFF.

The chain couples TRBV5-5 to TRBJ2-1, with 12 bases aligning to TRBD2. Per the germline V gene, CDR1 is SGHKS and CDR2 is YYEKEE (reference sequence). The CDR3 is 16 amino acids. The ends lost 5 bases at V and 2 bases at J; junction bases unmatched: 5. This chain's CDR3 is CASRKGLAGTYNEQFF. For the CDR3, the DNA is TGTGCCAGCAGGAAAGGACTAGCGGGAACCTACAATGAGCAGTTCTTC.

The DNA for the CDR3 is TGTGCCAGCTCACCGACGGAGAACGAGCAGTACTTC. This sequence encodes CASSPTENEQYF. The V gene is TRBV18, the J gene TRBJ2-7; no reliable D call. CDR1 KGHSH and CDR2 LQKENI come from the germline V gene. V lost 3 bases to trimming and J lost 5 bases, with 8 bases between them. There are 12 residues in the CDR3.

The chain has TRBV5-1 and TRBJ1-1; 10 bases are a match to TRBD1. The germline gives CDR1 SGHRS, CDR2 YFSETQ. The CDR3 spans 14 residues. Trimming at V came to 0 bases and at J to 4 bases, leaving 0 bases not matched to a gene. The CDR3: CASSLGTGGTEAFF. In DNA, the CDR3 is TGCGCCAGCAGCTTGGGGACAGGGGGCACTGAAGCTTTCTTT. Full variable domain (remainder filled in from reference TRBV5-1 and TRBJ1-1): KAGVTQTPRYLIKTRGQQVTLSCSPISGHRSVSWYQQTPGQGLQFLFEYFSETQRNKGNFPGRFSGRQFSNSRSEMNVSTLELGDSALYLCASSLGTGGTEAFFGQGTRLTVV.

This clone was recorded many times. The V call is TRBV6-5, the J call TRBJ2-6; no clear D. In germline, CDR1 is MNHEY, CDR2 SVGAGI. CDR3 length: 15 residues. V lost 6 bases to trimming and J lost 0 bases, with 9 bases between them. For the CDR3, the DNA is TGTGCCAGCAGCCGCCTTAGCTCTGGGGCCAACGTCCTGACTTTC. It is translated as CASSRLSSGANVLTF.

The chain uses TRBV2 and TRBJ2-1; the match to TRBD1 covers 10 bases. V dropped 2 bases and J dropped 8; count of bases not matched to a gene: 6. This CDR3 spans 15 amino acids. Germline V gene data show CDR1 as SNHLY and CDR2 as FYNNEI. In DNA form, the CDR3 reads TGTGCCAGCAGTGAAAGGGGGGACAGGGGTGATGAGCAGTTCTTC. This encodes CASSERGDRGDEQFF.